This T cell receptor (beta chain) originates from a study of spatial heterogeneity in lung cancer. For the study at large: Raw sequencing reads included, on average, more than 8.5 appearances of each unique TCR and UMI combination. Study-level results: Resection saw ubiquitous expanded tumor TCRs appear in blood more than follow-up did.

Each TCR cDNA molecule carried a unique molecular identifier. TCRdb ran MiXCR on the 5' RACE reads and lists one entry per CDR3 protein. The sample consists of approximately 3,100 distinct CDR3 sequences, 25% to 30% of them appearing once. The V gene lost 3 bases and the J gene lost 3 bases, with 9 bases spanning the gap. The CDR3 has 13 amino acids. Comment on this clonotype: Its antigen is currently unknown. This beta chain is an unintended read in a library built for alpha chains; its size means little.

Time point meaning: sample taken at primary tumor resection. Unsorted tumor, nontumor lung tissue or cryopreserved PBMC supplied the whole RNA. The cohort: approximately 74 early-stage, untreated non-small cell lung cancer patients. The sequenced sample was PBMCs, obtained at surgery. The chain is built from TRBV12-3 or TRBV12-4 and TRBJ2-7; tentatively, D is TRBD1 (6 bases). The source is a female donor with early-stage non-small cell lung cancer. This CDR3 reads CASSFNRDYEQYF. CDR3 in DNA: TGTGCCAGCAGTTTTAACAGGGACTACGAGCAGTACTTC.